This T cell receptor beta chain was identified during a study of blood T cell repertoires in COVID-19. Study context: The United States, Italy and Spain supplied acute and convalescent COVID-19 samples. Sample material is recorded as cDNA or gDNA derived from T cells, B-cell-depleted T cells, or PBMCs.

As originally analysed: Amplification from reference gene primers served as the basis for estimated nucleated cell counts. Profiled with immunoSEQ multiplex PCR; TCRdb holds only in-frame clones, not every one. Clone size and the V and J calls come from that table; the DNA yielded D and trimming. Of approximately 400,000 clones detected, 81% appear once; the ten largest clones hold approximately 1%. The length of the CDR3 is 15 residues. J gave up 7 bases and V 6 bases, and 7 bases lay outside the gene matches. Germline CDR1 SNHLY, CDR2 FYNNEI. This clone appeared once. The chain carries TRBV2 and TRBJ1-6, with 9 bases identical to TRBD1. The source is a human donor with acute or convalescent COVID-19. The donor label of this sample is uncertain. The sample consisted of peripheral blood. This CDR3 reads CASRTTQGANSPLHF. CDR3 coding DNA: TGTGCCAGCAGGACGACACAGGGGGCGAATTCACCCCTCCACTTT.